The clone carrying this T cell receptor (beta chain) was seen a handful of times. The data stem from a study of Graves' ophthalmopathy and Graves' hyperthyroidism. The CDR3 has 15 residues. Germline V lookup: CDR1 LNHDA, CDR2 SQIVND (reference sequence). V lost 5 bases and J lost 3; bases outside the gene matches: 6. Amplification of TCR beta CDR3 regions used RNA transcripts. Investigators did first-round RT-PCR with HTBI primers, then second-round multiplex PCR. TCRdb re-derived calls from the multiplex PCR reads in MiXCR, one entry per CDR3 protein. The data contain 600,000 to 950,000 distinct CDR3 sequences, approximately 40% of them singletons. PBMCs were isolated from a roughly 10 ml sample of fresh peripheral blood.

The genes are TRBV19 and TRBJ2-7, with 11 positions matching TRBD1. This TCR came from an adult man with Graves' ophthalmopathy. Sample: peripheral blood. The CDR3 coding sequence is TGTGCCAGTAGTCAGCAGGGACAGGGGGGCTACGAGCAGTACTTC. Its protein product is CASSQQGQGGYEQYF.